Each of the 21 T cell receptor beta chains below was sequenced from the same sample in a study of radiation and T cells in renal cell carcinoma. Generated by immunoSEQ multiplex PCR, the TCRdb table keeps only in-frame clones and is missing some. Among some 150,000 clones listed, 75% to 90% were seen once. As for time point: baseline pretreatment blood. The sample's treatment: 15 Gy SBRT to primary tumor, nephrectomy 4 weeks later. Here the sequenced sample was blood, taken from a patient whose treatment included radiotherapy and nephrectomy. Every receptor here comes from a woman aged 45 to 65 with renal cell carcinoma.

The chain is built from TRBV7-9 and TRBJ2-7; TRBD1 might be the D (6 bases). The V gene's germline CDR1 is SEHNR and CDR2 FQNEAQ (reference sequence). V was clipped by 5 bases and J by 3 bases, with 8 bases between them. The CDR3 runs to 12 residues. The CDR3: CASSKDSYEQYF. As DNA, the CDR3 is TGTGCCAGCAGCAAGGACAGCTACGAGCAGTACTTC.

The genes are TRBV9 and TRBJ1-1; 7 bases are shared with TRBD1. The ends lost 3 bases at V and 6 bases at J; junction bases unmatched: 8. The germline V gene has CDR1 SGDLS and CDR2 YYNGEE. The CDR3 extends over 14 amino acids. The CDR3 reads CASSAGQINPEAFF. The DNA for the CDR3 is TGTGCCAGCAGCGCGGGACAGATAAATCCTGAAGCTTTCTTT.

This clone came up a few times. The chain employs TRBV29-1 and TRBJ1-1; D is ambiguous. The germline V and J ends were trimmed by 7 bases and 2 bases, with 5 bases remaining between them. The length of the CDR3 is 10 residues. The V gene's germline CDR1 is SQVTM and CDR2 ANQGSEA. The CDR3 DNA sequence: TGCAGCGATGGTAACACTGAAGCTTTCTTT. The encoded protein is CSDGNTEAFF.

This clone came up once. V and J are TRBV10-3 and TRBJ1-6, with a possible D match to TRBD1 (5 bases). CDR1 ENHRY and CDR2 SYGVKD come from the germline V gene. The CDR3 contains 15 residues. Trimming removed 6 bases at V and 7 bases at J, with 16 bases between. This CDR3 reads CAIRRDPGTNSPLHF. CDR3 DNA: TGTGCCATCAGACGGGATCCGGGGACGAATTCACCCCTCCACTTT.

This clone was seen more than once but under ten times. This rearrangement joins TRBV5-1 to TRBJ1-3; no firm D call. Germline loops: CDR1 SGHRS, CDR2 YFSETQ. Trimming stripped 0 bases from V and 2 bases from J, with 12 bases between. The CDR3 length is 16 residues. The CDR3 DNA reads TGCGCCAGCAGCTTGGAACCGGCGGGTACTGGAAACACCATATATTTT. It encodes CASSLEPAGTGNTIYF.

V gene TRBV25-1 combines with J gene TRBJ2-2; TRBD1 might be the D (6 bases). The CDR3 runs to 15 residues. CDR1 and CDR2 from the germline V gene are MGHDK and SYGVNS. Trimming stripped 2 bases from V and 1 base from J, with 8 bases between. CDR3 in DNA: TGTGCCAGCAGTGAACAGGGGCGGAACACCGGGGAGCTGTTTTTT. This gives the protein CASSEQGRNTGELFF.

This rearrangement joins TRBV7-2 to TRBJ2-1; D may correspond to TRBD1 or TRBD2 (6 bases each). The germline gives CDR1 SGHTA, CDR2 FQGNSA. Trimming cost V 0 bases and J 4 bases, with 13 bases left between them. The CDR3 covers 16 residues. The CDR3 spells CASSLAWGAGYNEQFF. The DNA of the CDR3 is TGTGCCAGCAGCTTAGCATGGGGGGCAGGGTACAATGAGCAGTTCTTC.

The V call is TRBV5-1, the J call TRBJ1-4, with a possible D match to TRBD1 (5 bases). CDR1 and CDR2 from the germline V gene are SGHRS and YFSETQ. The CDR3 is 16 residues long. Trimming removed 0 bases at V and 8 bases at J, with 17 bases between. Here the CDR3 reads CASSLEVGRVWEKLFF. CDR3 DNA: TGCGCCAGCAGCTTGGAGGTTGGCAGGGTATGGGAAAAACTGTTTTTT.

The gene calls are TRBV2 and TRBJ2-2; D ambiguous. Trimming removed 5 bases from V and 3 bases from J, with 4 bases in between. CDR1 and CDR2 from the germline V gene are SNHLY and FYNNEI. CDR3 length: 12 amino acids. DNA for the CDR3: TGTGCCAGCAGTTTACACACCGGGGAGCTGTTTTTT. Its translation is CASSLHTGELFF.

A few counts support this clone. The V call is TRBV18, the J call TRBJ1-1, with unresolved D. V was trimmed by 2 bases and J by 2 bases, leaving 6 bases between them. Germline V gene data show CDR1 as KGHSH and CDR2 as LQKENI. The CDR3 runs to 13 residues. This CDR3 reads CASSPGKNTEAFF. The CDR3, as DNA: TGTGCCAGCTCACCAGGGAAAAACACTGAAGCTTTCTTT.

This chain uses TRBV9 with TRBJ1-1; D uncertain. V lost 0 bases and J lost 4, with 10 bases in between. Germline CDR1 reads SGDLS; CDR2 reads YYNGEE. The CDR3 sequence is 14 residues long. CDR3 coding DNA: TGTGCCAGCAGCGTAGTTATTGAGGCCACTGAAGCTTTCTTT. It yields the protein CASSVVIEATEAFF.

The rearrangement uses TRBV6-5 and TRBJ1-5; D is uncertain. Germline V lookup: CDR1 MNHEY, CDR2 SVGAGI. The CDR3 consists of 14 residues. V shed 5 bases and J shed 3 bases, with 11 bases lying between them. This chain's CDR3 is CASSRGGDNQPQHF. Written as DNA, the CDR3 is TGTGCCAGCAGTCGGGGTGGCGACAATCAGCCCCAGCATTTT.

This chain joins TRBV6-6 and TRBJ2-7; D is unclear. Trimming removed 2 bases at V and 6 bases at J, with 14 bases between. Germline values: CDR1 MNHNY, CDR2 SVGAGI (reference sequence). The CDR3 runs 14 residues. CDR3 DNA: TGTGCCAGCAGTTACACTGAGCGCTCAGGCGAGCAGTACTTC. It encodes CASSYTERSGEQYF.

The J gene is TRBJ1-2, the V gene TRBV27; maybe TRBD1 (6 bases). The CDR3 sequence is 12 residues long. V lost 2 bases and J 8 bases, leaving 9 bases between the germline ends. Looked up from germline, CDR1 is MNHEY and CDR2 is SMNVEV (reference sequence). CDR3 bases: TGTGCCAGCAGTTTAAGGGGGAACGGCTACACCTTC. It translates to CASSLRGNGYTF.

The chain combines TRBV28 with TRBJ2-2; the match to TRBD1 covers 7 bases. The CDR3 spans 16 residues. Germline CDR1 MDHEN, CDR2 SYDVKM. Losses at the gene ends were 5 bases for V and 7 bases for J; bases not matched to a gene: 13. CDR3 sequence reads: CASSVMDRPFGGELFF. The CDR3 DNA is TGTGCCAGCAGTGTAATGGACAGGCCTTTCGGCGGGGAGCTGTTTTTT.

J is TRBJ2-5 and V is TRBV10-3, with a tentative D call TRBD2 (6 bases). Trimming cost V 4 bases and J 4 bases, with 16 bases left between them. This CDR3 spans 15 amino acids. Looked up from germline, CDR1 is ENHRY and CDR2 is SYGVKD. The CDR3 nucleotides read TGTGCCATCAGTGGCGGGACCGGGTATCGAGAGACCCAGTACTTC. Translated: CAISGGTGYRETQYF.

This chain joins TRBV5-6 and TRBJ1-2; the D is unclear. V shed 2 bases and J shed 4 bases, with 12 bases lying between them. Germline V CDR1 and CDR2: SGHDT, YYEEEE. The CDR3 runs to 14 residues. In nucleotides, the CDR3 is TGTGCCAGCAGCTTCGAAGGTCGGAGCTATGGCTACACCTTC. Translation gives CASSFEGRSYGYTF.

V usage is TRBV7-9 and J usage is TRBJ1-2; a possible D gene is TRBD1 (5 bases). Germline V gene sequence: CDR1 SEHNR, CDR2 FQNEAQ (reference sequence). V lost 1 base, J lost 5 bases, and 17 bases lay in between. This CDR3 comprises 16 residues. The CDR3 loop is CASSLGGSEDPYGYTF. In DNA, the CDR3 is TGTGCCAGCAGCTTAGGGGGCAGTGAAGATCCGTATGGCTACACCTTC.

CDR3 coding DNA: TGTGCCAGCAGCGTAGGTCCTCCGAACTATGGCTACACCTTC. As protein: CASSVGPPNYGYTF. The J gene is TRBJ1-2, the V gene TRBV9, with no clear D. Germline CDR1 SGDLS, CDR2 YYNGEE. V lost 0 bases to trimming and J lost 2 bases, with 8 bases between them. The CDR3 spans 14 residues.

The chain has TRBV6-6 and TRBJ2-7; 13 bases are shared with TRBD2. Trimming took 2 bases from V and 7 from J; bases not matched to a gene: 5. Germline V lookup: CDR1 MNHNY, CDR2 SVGAGI (reference sequence). The CDR3 extends over 15 amino acids. Written as DNA, the CDR3 is TGTGCCAGCAGTTACACTAGCGGGAGGGTGGGGGAGCAGTACTTC. As protein: CASSYTSGRVGEQYF.

The chain links TRBV5-6 to TRBJ1-1; D remains unclear. The CDR3 spans 13 residues. V dropped 1 base and J dropped 1 base, with 5 bases sitting between them. CDR1 is SGHDT and CDR2 is YYEEEE in the germline V gene. CDR3 amino acids: CASSLPGNTEAFF. Written as DNA, the CDR3 is TGTGCCAGCAGCTTGCCAGGGAACACTGAAGCTTTCTTT.